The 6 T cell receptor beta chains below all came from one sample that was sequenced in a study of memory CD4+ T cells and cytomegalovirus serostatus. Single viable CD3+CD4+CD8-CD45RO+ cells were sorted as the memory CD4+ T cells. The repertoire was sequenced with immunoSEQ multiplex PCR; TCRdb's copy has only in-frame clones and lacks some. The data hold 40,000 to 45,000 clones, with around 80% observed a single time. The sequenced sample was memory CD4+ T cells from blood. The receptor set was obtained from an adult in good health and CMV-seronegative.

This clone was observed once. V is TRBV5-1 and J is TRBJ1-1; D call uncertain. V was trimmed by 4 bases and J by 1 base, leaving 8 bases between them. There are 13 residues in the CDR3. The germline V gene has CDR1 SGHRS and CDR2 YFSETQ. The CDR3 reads CASSVAGNTEAFF. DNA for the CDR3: TGCGCCAGCAGCGTTGCAGGGAACACTGAAGCTTTCTTT.

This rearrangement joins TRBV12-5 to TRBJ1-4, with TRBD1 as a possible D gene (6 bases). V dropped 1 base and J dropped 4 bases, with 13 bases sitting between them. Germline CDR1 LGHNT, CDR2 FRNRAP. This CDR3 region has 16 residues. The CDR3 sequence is CASGLEPRTVNEKLFF. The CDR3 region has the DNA TGTGCTAGTGGTTTGGAACCACGGACAGTTAATGAAAAACTGTTTTTT.

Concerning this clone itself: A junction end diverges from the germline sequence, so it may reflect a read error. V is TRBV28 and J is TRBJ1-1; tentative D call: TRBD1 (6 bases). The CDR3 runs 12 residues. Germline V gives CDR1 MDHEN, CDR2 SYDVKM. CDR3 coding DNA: TGTGTCAGCGGTCCCAGGGGCACTGAAGCTTTCTTT. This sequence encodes CVSGPRGTEAFF.

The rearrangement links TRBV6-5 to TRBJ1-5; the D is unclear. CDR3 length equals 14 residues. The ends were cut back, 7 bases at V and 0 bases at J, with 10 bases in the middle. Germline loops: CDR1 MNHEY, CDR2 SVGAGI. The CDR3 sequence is CASKGLYSNQPQHF. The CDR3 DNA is TGTGCCAGCAAAGGTCTTTATAGCAATCAGCCCCAGCATTTT.

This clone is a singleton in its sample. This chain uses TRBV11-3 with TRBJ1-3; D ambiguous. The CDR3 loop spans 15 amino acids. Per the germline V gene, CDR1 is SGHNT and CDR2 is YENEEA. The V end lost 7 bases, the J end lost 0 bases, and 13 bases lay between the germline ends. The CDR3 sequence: CASKFPGDSGNTIYF. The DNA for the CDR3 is TGTGCCAGCAAATTTCCCGGAGACTCTGGAAACACCATATATTTT.

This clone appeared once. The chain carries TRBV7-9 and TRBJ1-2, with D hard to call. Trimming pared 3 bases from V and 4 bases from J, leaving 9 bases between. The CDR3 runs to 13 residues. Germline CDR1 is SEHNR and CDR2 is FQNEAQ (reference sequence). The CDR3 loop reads CASSFEATYGYTF. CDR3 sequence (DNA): TGTGCCAGCAGCTTTGAGGCCACCTATGGCTACACCTTC.